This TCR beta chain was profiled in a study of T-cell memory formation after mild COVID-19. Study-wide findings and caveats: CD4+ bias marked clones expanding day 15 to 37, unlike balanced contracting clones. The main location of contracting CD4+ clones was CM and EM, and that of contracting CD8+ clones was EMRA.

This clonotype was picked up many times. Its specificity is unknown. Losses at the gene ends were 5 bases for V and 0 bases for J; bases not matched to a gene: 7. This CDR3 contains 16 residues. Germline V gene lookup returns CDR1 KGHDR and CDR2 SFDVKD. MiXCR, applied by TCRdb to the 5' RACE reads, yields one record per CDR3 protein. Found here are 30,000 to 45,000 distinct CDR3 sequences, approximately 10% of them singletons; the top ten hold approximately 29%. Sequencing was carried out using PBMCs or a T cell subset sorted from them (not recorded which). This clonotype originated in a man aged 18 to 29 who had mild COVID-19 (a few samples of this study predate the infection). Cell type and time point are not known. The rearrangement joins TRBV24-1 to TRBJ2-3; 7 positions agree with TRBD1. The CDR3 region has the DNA TGTGCCACCAGTGTCGCCGGGACAGCTAGCACAGATACGCAGTATTTT. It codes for CATSVAGTASTDTQYF.